The clone carrying this T cell receptor beta chain was seen repeatedly, ten times or more. Its antigen is currently unknown. The germline V gene has CDR1 MNHNS and CDR2 SASEGT. The CDR3 sequence is 12 residues long. The V end was cut by 4 bases, the J end by 1 base, with 5 bases between. What was amplified from RNA transcripts were TCR beta CDR3 regions. In the first-round RT-PCR of the TCR CDR3, the HTBI primer set was used. TCRdb reprocessed the multiplex PCR reads via MiXCR and lists one record per CDR3 protein. The data contain 250,000 or so distinct CDR3 sequences, about 15% of them singletons. In patients aged 18 to 65, hyperthyroidism was newly diagnosed, with duration under 2 months. The data belong to a study of T cells in Graves' hyperthyroidism and ophthalmopathy. Notes on the study in general: Expanded thyroid clonotypes (above 0.001) were mostly also found in blood.

The V gene is TRBV6-1, the J gene TRBJ2-7; D uncertain. Source material: blood. The TCR was taken from a woman in her forties or fifties with Graves' hyperthyroidism that later progressed to Graves' ophthalmopathy. The CDR3 loop is CASSALSYEQYF. The CDR3 DNA reads TGTGCCAGCAGTGCCCTATCCTACGAGCAGTACTTC.